Following are 14 T cell receptor beta chains from one sample sequenced in a study of control samples from healthy donors and cancer patients. Sequencing used immunoSEQ multiplex PCR; TCRdb keeps in-frame clones, though not all of them. The sample holds around 90,000 clones, approximately 89% seen once. The sequencing input was blood. These receptors all stem from a man aged 25-45 years in good health.

With regard to this clone: This sample also contains other DNA sequences that code for the same CDR3. This chain connects TRBV5-1 to TRBJ1-1, with D possibly TRBD1 on 6 matching bases. Trimming pared 0 bases from V and 4 bases from J, leaving 16 bases between. Germline CDR1 reads SGHRS; CDR2 reads YFSETQ. The CDR3 loop spans 16 amino acids. For the CDR3, the DNA is TGCGCCAGCAGCTTGGTTGGGGGCGCGGGGGGCACTGAAGCTTTCTTT. This sequence encodes CASSLVGGAGGTEAFF.

This chain joins TRBV4-1 and TRBJ1-1; D is unclear. V was clipped by 0 bases and J by 3 bases, with 17 bases between them. Germline V gene sequence: CDR1 MGHRA, CDR2 YSYEKL. The CDR3 sequence is 17 residues long. The CDR3 reads CASSQDLGPWGDTEAFF. The DNA for the CDR3 is TGCGCCAGCAGCCAAGATCTCGGCCCTTGGGGAGACACTGAAGCTTTCTTT.

The gene calls are TRBV9 and TRBJ2-7, with 9 bases lining up with TRBD1. This CDR3 contains 15 residues. Germline CDR1 reads SGDLS; CDR2 reads YYNGEE. V was pared by 4 bases and J by 6 bases, with 11 bases of the junction left unmatched. The CDR3, as DNA: TGTGCCAGCAGCTCGACAGGGGGGAGTAATGGCGAGCAGTACTTC. It specifies CASSSTGGSNGEQYF.

The chain links TRBV28 to TRBJ2-2; TRBD1 agrees at 7 bases. V lost 3 bases and J lost 2; bases outside the gene matches: 3. The CDR3 covers 15 residues. CDR1 is MDHEN and CDR2 is SYDVKM in the germline V gene. The CDR3 region has the DNA TGTGCCAGCAGTTTGGGGACAGATAACACCGGGGAGCTGTTTTTT. This gives the protein CASSLGTDNTGELFF.

The rearrangement uses TRBV5-4 and TRBJ1-4, with 7 bases identical to TRBD1. V was clipped by 4 bases and J by 0 bases; unmatched bases: 6. The CDR3 has 16 residues. Germline assignment: CDR1 SGHNT and CDR2 YYREEE (reference sequence). The CDR3 region has the DNA TGTGCCAGCAGCGCGGGACAGACGTCAACTAATGAAAAACTGTTTTTT. This codes for CASSAGQTSTNEKLFF. Based on the CDR3 plus reference TRBV5-4 and TRBJ1-4, the full variable domain is ETGVTQSPTHLIKTRGQQVTLRCSSQSGHNTVSWYQQALGQGPQFIFQYYREEENGRGNFPPRFSGLQFPNYSSELNVNALELDDSALYLCASSAGQTSTNEKLFFGSGTQLSVL.

J is TRBJ1-1 and V is TRBV6-5; 8 positions agree with TRBD1. The CDR3 is 15 residues long. Germline CDR1 MNHEY, CDR2 SVGAGI. V dropped 7 bases and J dropped 2; count of bases not matched to a gene: 9. For the CDR3, the DNA is TGTGCCAGCAATAGCGGACAGGGACATAACACTGAAGCTTTCTTT. Amino acids: CASNSGQGHNTEAFF.

CDR3 in amino acids: CASSGSLGNYGYTF. In DNA, the CDR3 is TGTGCCAGCAGTGGGAGCTTGGGGAACTATGGCTACACCTTC. This chain joins TRBV28 and TRBJ1-2; the D is unclear. In germline, CDR1 is MDHEN, CDR2 SYDVKM. The CDR3 consists of 14 residues. Trimming removed 5 bases from V and 2 bases from J, with 12 bases in between.

The J gene is TRBJ2-5, the V gene TRBV24-1, with 7 bases aligning to TRBD2. The length of the CDR3 is 15 residues. With 4 bases clipped from V and 2 bases from J, the junction kept 6 bases outside the gene matches. CDR1 is KGHDR, CDR2 SFDVKD, per germline. DNA for the CDR3: TGTGCCACCAGTGACCCTAGCGGCAAACAAGAGACCCAGTACTTC. This encodes CATSDPSGKQETQYF.

This chain connects TRBV30 to TRBJ2-5; 12 positions agree with TRBD1. Trimming at V came to 1 base and at J to 5 bases, leaving 11 bases not matched to a gene. The CDR3 totals 17 residues. Germline-derived CDR1 and CDR2 are GTSNPN and SVGIG (reference sequence). Here the CDR3 reads CAWSERDRGQLRETQYF. The CDR3 DNA is TGTGCCTGGAGTGAGAGGGACAGGGGGCAGTTGAGGGAGACCCAGTACTTC. Filled out from reference TRBV30 and TRBJ2-5, the complete variable domain reads SQTIHQWPATLVQPVGSPLSLECTVEGTSNPNLYWYRQAAGRGLQLLFYSVGIGQISSEVPQNLSASRPQDRQFILSSKKLLLSDSGFYLCAWSERDRGQLRETQYFGPGTRLLVL.

V gene TRBV9 combines with J gene TRBJ2-5, with D perhaps matching TRBD1 (6 bases). The CDR3 runs 15 residues. Germline V gene data show CDR1 as SGDLS and CDR2 as YYNGEE. V lost 0 bases and J lost 5, with 14 bases in between. The DNA of the CDR3 is TGTGCCAGCAGCGTAGCGCAGGGGTTAGGGGAGACCCAGTACTTC. Protein product: CASSVAQGLGETQYF.

The CDR3 DNA reads as TGCGCCAGCAGCCCCTTCCCCAGACTGGATGAGAAGACCCAGTACTTC. Translating it yields CASSPFPRLDEKTQYF. This chain links TRBV5-1 with TRBJ2-5; D unclear. The CDR3 is made up of 16 amino acids. CDR1 is SGHRS, CDR2 YFSETQ, per germline. The V and J ends lost 4 bases and 6 bases respectively, with 22 bases between them.

This clone was seen only once. This chain uses TRBV28 with TRBJ2-7; 10 bases line up with TRBD1. Germline-derived CDR1 and CDR2 are MDHEN and SYDVKM. This CDR3 comprises 15 residues. J gave up 5 bases and V 5 bases, and 9 bases lay outside the gene matches. The CDR3 DNA sequence: TGTGCCAGCAGTACAGCCGGGACAGGGGCCAACGAGCAGTACTTC. Protein product: CASSTAGTGANEQYF.

The V gene is TRBV29-1, the J gene TRBJ2-3; TRBD1 is a possible D gene (6 bases). Germline loops: CDR1 SQVTM, CDR2 ANQGSEA. V gave up 4 bases and J gave up 0 bases, with 11 bases separating them. The CDR3 sequence is 14 residues long. CDR3 region: CSVGRQGSTDTQYF. CDR3 nucleotides: TGCAGCGTTGGTCGGCAGGGGAGCACAGATACGCAGTATTTT.

The rearrangement joins TRBV19 to TRBJ1-2; 8 nucleotides line up with TRBD1. The trim removed 3 bases at V and 8 bases at J, leaving 8 bases unmatched. The CDR3 contains 14 residues. Per germline, CDR1 LNHDA and CDR2 SQIVND (reference sequence). In nucleotides, the CDR3 is TGTGCCAGTAGTATTCCAGGGGGCAGGACCGGCTACACCTTC. It is translated as CASSIPGGRTGYTF. Based on the CDR3 plus reference TRBV19 and TRBJ1-2, the full variable domain is DGGITQSPKYLFRKEGQNVTLSCEQNLNHDAMYWYRQDPGQGLRLIYYSQIVNDFQKGDIAEGYSVSREKKESFPLTVTSAQKNPTAFYLCASSIPGGRTGYTFGSGTRLTVV.